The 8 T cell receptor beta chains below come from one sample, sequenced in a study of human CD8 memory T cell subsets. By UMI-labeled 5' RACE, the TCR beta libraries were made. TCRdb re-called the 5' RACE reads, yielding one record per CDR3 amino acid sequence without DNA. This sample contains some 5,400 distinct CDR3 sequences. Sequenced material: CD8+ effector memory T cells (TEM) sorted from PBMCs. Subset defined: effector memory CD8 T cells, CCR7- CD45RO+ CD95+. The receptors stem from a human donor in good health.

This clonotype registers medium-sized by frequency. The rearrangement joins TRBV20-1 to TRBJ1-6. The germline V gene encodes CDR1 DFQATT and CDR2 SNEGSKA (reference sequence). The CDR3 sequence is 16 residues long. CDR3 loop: CSARDLQQGYTSPLHF.

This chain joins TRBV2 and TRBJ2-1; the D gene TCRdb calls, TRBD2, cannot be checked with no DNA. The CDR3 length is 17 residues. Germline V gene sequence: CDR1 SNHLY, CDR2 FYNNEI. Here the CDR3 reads CASSEPGLAGNYNEQFF.

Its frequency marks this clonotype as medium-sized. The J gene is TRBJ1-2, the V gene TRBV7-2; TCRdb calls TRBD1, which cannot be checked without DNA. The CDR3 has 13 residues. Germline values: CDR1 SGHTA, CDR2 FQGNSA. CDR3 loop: CASSSPDPQGYTF.

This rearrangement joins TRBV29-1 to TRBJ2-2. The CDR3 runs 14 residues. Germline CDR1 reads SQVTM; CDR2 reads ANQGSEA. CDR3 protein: CSVNLGLSTGELFF.

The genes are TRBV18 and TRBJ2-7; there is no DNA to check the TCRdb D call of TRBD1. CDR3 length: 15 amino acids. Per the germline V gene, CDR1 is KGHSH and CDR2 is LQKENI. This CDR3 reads CASSPSDRGFYEQYF.

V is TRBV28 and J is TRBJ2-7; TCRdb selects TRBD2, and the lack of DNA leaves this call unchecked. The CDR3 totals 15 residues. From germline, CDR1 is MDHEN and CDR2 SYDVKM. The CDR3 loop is CASSKPRDYSYEQYF.

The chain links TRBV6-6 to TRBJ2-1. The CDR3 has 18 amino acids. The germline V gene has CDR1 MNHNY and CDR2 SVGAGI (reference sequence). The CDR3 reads CASSYSDGFGGSYNEQFF.

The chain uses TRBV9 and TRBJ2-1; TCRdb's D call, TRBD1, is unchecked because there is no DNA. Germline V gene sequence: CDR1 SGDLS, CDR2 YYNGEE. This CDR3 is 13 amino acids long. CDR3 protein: CASSTPGDNEQFF.